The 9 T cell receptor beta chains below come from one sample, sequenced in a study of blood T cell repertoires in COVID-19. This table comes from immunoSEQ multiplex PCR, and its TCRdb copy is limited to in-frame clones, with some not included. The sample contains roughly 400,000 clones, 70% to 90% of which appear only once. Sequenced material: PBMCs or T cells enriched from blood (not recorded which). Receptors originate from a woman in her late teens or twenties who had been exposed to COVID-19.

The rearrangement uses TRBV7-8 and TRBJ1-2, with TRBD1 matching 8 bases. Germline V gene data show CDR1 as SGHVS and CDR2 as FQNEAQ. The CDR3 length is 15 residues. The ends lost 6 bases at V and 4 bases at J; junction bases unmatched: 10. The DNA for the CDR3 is TGTGCCAGCAGTTGGGGGACAGGCGGGCCCTATGGCTACACCTTC. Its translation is CASSWGTGGPYGYTF.

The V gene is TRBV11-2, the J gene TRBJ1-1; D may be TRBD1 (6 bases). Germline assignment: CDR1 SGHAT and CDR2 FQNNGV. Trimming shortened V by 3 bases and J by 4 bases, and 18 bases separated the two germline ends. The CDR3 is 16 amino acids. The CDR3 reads CASSLGEGGRGTEAFF. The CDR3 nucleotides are TGTGCCAGCAGCTTGGGGGAGGGGGGGCGAGGCACTGAAGCTTTCTTT.

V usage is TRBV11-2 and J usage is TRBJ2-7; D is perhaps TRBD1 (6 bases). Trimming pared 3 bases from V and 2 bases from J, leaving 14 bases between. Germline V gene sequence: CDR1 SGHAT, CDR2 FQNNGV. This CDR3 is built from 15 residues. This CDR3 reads CASSFGRGIAYEQYF. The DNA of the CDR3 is TGTGCCAGCAGCTTCGGCAGGGGAATAGCCTACGAGCAGTACTTC. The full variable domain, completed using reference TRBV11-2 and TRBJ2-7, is EAGVAQSPRYKIIEKRQSVAFWCNPISGHATLYWYQQILGQGPKLLIQFQNNGVVDDSQLPKDRFSAERLKGVDSTLKIQPAKLEDSAVYLCASSFGRGIAYEQYFGPGTRLTVT.

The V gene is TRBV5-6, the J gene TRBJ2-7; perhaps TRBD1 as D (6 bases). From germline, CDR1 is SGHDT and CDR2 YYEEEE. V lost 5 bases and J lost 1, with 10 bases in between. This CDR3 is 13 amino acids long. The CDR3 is CASRNRASYEQYF. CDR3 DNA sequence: TGTGCCAGCAGAAACAGGGCTTCCTACGAGCAGTACTTC.

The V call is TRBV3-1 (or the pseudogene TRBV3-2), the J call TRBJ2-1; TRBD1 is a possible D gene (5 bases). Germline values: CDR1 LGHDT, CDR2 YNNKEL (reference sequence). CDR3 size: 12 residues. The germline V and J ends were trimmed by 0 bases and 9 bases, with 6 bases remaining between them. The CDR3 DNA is TGTGCCAGCAGCCAAGATGGGGCTGAGCAGTTCTTC. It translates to CASSQDGAEQFF.

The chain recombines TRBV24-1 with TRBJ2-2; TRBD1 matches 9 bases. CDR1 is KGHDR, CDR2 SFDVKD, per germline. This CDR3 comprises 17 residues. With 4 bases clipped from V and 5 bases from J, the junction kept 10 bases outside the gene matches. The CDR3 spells CATSDPTGGIGTGELFF. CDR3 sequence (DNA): TGTGCCACCAGTGACCCGACAGGGGGTATTGGGACCGGGGAGCTGTTTTTT.

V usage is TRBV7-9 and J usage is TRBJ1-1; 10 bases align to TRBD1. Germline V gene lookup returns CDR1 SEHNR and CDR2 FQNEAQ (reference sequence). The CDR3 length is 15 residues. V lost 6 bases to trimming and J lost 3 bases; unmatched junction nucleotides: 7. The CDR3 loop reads CASSPDRGLYTEAFF. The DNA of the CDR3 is TGTGCCAGCAGTCCCGACAGGGGGCTCTACACTGAAGCTTTCTTT.

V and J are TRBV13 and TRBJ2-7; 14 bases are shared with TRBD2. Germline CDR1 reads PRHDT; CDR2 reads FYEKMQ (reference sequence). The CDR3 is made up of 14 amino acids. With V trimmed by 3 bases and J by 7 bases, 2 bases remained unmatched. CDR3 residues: CASSLGLAGVEQYF. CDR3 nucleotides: TGTGCCAGCAGCTTGGGACTAGCGGGAGTTGAGCAGTACTTC. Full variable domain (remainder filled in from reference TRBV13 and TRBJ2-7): AAGVIQSPRHLIKEKRETATLKCYPIPRHDTVYWYQQGPGQDPQFLISFYEKMQSDKGSIPDRFSAQQFSDYHSELNMSSLELGDSALYFCASSLGLAGVEQYFGPGTRLTVT.

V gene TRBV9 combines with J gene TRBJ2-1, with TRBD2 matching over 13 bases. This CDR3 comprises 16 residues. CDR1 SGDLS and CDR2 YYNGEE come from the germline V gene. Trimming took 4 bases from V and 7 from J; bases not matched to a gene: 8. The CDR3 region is CASSYTSGGAVNEQFF. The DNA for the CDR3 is TGTGCCAGCAGCTACACTAGCGGGGGGGCTGTGAATGAGCAGTTCTTC.